What follows are 21 T cell receptor beta chains derived from one specimen sequenced in a study of blood T cell repertoires in COVID-19. Profiling relied on immunoSEQ multiplex PCR, and the TCRdb table lists in-frame clones only, not all of them. The sample has fewer than 200,000 clones, around 80% seen once. The sequencing input was peripheral blood. The receptors shown here come from a woman in her 70s with acute or convalescent COVID-19.

The chain recombines TRBV2 with TRBJ2-5, with 9 bases aligning to TRBD2. CDR3 size: 16 residues. CDR1 SNHLY and CDR2 FYNNEI come from the germline V gene. V was clipped by 1 base and J by 1 base; unmatched bases: 4. CDR3 residues: CASSEGSGGLQETQYF. The CDR3, as DNA: TGTGCCAGCAGTGAAGGGAGCGGGGGGCTCCAAGAGACCCAGTACTTC.

The J gene is TRBJ2-5, the V gene TRBV5-1, with 8 bases lining up with TRBD2. With 0 bases clipped from V and 3 bases from J, the junction kept 4 bases outside the gene matches. The germline gives CDR1 SGHRS, CDR2 YFSETQ. The CDR3 length is 15 residues. This CDR3 is CASSLVLAGEETQYF. CDR3 DNA: TGCGCCAGCAGCTTGGTCCTAGCGGGCGAAGAGACCCAGTACTTC.

The CDR3 bases are TGTGCCTGGAGCTTCGAGTTCGACACTGAAGCTTTCTTT. It yields the protein CAWSFEFDTEAFF. This sequence joins TRBV30 and TRBJ1-1; D gene ambiguous. The CDR3 is 13 amino acids. With 3 bases removed from V and 3 bases from J, the gap between germline ends came to 11 bases. The V gene's germline CDR1 is GTSNPN and CDR2 SVGIG (reference sequence).

The rearrangement joins TRBV5-4 to TRBJ2-7; 9 bases fit TRBD1. Germline V gives CDR1 SGHNT, CDR2 YYREEE (reference sequence). J gave up 5 bases and V 4 bases, and 7 bases lay outside the gene matches. CDR3 length: 14 residues. The CDR3 loop is CASSLGQGRDEQYF. The CDR3 nucleotides are TGTGCCAGCAGCCTCGGACAGGGGCGCGACGAGCAGTACTTC. Full variable domain (outside the CDR3, taken from reference TRBV5-4 and TRBJ2-7): ETGVTQSPTHLIKTRGQQVTLRCSSQSGHNTVSWYQQALGQGPQFIFQYYREEENGRGNFPPRFSGLQFPNYSSELNVNALELDDSALYLCASSLGQGRDEQYFGPGTRLTVT.

The chain is built from TRBV18 and TRBJ2-7; D might be TRBD2 (6 bases). This CDR3 is 14 amino acids long. Germline lookup yields CDR1 KGHSH and CDR2 LQKENI. The germline V and J ends were trimmed by 3 bases and 6 bases, with 15 bases remaining between them. The CDR3 is CASSPATSQVEQYF. CDR3 in DNA: TGTGCCAGCTCACCCGCGACTAGTCAGGTCGAGCAGTACTTC.

This clone occurred a few times. V and J are TRBV11-2 and TRBJ1-1; 11 nucleotides line up with TRBD1. This CDR3 has 15 amino acids. V lost 4 bases, J lost 5 bases, and 6 bases stayed unmatched. Germline lookup yields CDR1 SGHAT and CDR2 FQNNGV. This CDR3 is CASSYIGQGATEAFF. CDR3 nucleotide sequence: TGTGCCAGCAGCTATATTGGACAGGGGGCGACTGAAGCTTTCTTT.

This clone was seen more than once but under ten times. The J gene is TRBJ2-7, the V gene TRBV2; no reliable D call. Germline V gene data show CDR1 as SNHLY and CDR2 as FYNNEI. CDR3 length equals 12 residues. V lost 2 bases, J lost 5 bases, and 7 bases lay in between. CDR3 protein: CASSEWRNEQYF. For the CDR3, the DNA is TGTGCCAGCAGTGAATGGAGAAACGAGCAGTACTTC.

The rearrangement links TRBV7-2 to TRBJ2-3; 9 bases match TRBD2. The CDR3 length is 15 residues. Trimming took 1 base from V and 3 from J; bases not matched to a gene: 2. Germline V gives CDR1 SGHTA, CDR2 FQGNSA. The DNA for the CDR3 is TGTGCCAGCAGCTTAGTGCGGGGGGGAACAGATACGCAGTATTTT. Translating it yields CASSLVRGGTDTQYF.

The genes are TRBV12-3 or TRBV12-4 and TRBJ1-3; D gene unclear. V lost 5 bases and J lost 4, with 9 bases in between. The CDR3 runs 13 residues. CDR3 sequence: CASSAFSGNTIYF. CDR3 sequence (DNA): TGTGCCAGCAGTGCGTTTTCAGGAAACACCATATATTTT.

This chain links TRBV19 with TRBJ1-5, with a tentative D call TRBD1 (5 bases). CDR3 length: 16 residues. V was cut by 3 bases and J by 1 base, with 13 bases left in between. CDR1 and CDR2 from the germline V gene are LNHDA and SQIVND (reference sequence). The CDR3 loop reads CASSMVGRGSNQPQHF. CDR3 nucleotide sequence: TGTGCCAGTAGTATGGTAGGGAGGGGAAGCAATCAGCCCCAGCATTTT.

The chain recombines TRBV5-4 with TRBJ1-1; weak D call: TRBD1 (6 bases). The CDR3 length is 17 residues. The germline V gene encodes CDR1 SGHNT and CDR2 YYREEE (reference sequence). The V end was cut by 3 bases, the J end by 0 bases, with 18 bases between. Here the CDR3 DNA reads TGTGCCAGCAGCTCCGGGGGGGGAAACAGGGTGAACACTGAAGCTTTCTTT. Its translation: CASSSGGGNRVNTEAFF.

This chain joins TRBV12-3 or TRBV12-4 and TRBJ2-3, with a weak D call TRBD1 (8 bases). The CDR3 has 12 amino acids. Trimming cost V 5 bases and J 8 bases, with 11 bases left between them. CDR3 sequence: CASSTGGGTQYF. In DNA form, the CDR3 reads TGTGCCAGCAGTACAGGGGGGGGTACGCAGTATTTT.

This clone turned up a few times. This chain links TRBV19 with TRBJ1-5; D is uncertain. The CDR3 runs 14 residues. V was shortened by 3 bases and J by 2 bases, with 8 bases between the two germline ends. CDR1 and CDR2 (germline): LNHDA, SQIVND (reference sequence). CDR3 sequence: CASSILGGNQPQHF. In DNA, the CDR3 is TGTGCCAGTAGTATCCTGGGAGGCAATCAGCCCCAGCATTTT. The variable domain in full, with the rest retrieved from reference TRBV19 and TRBJ1-5, is DGGITQSPKYLFRKEGQNVTLSCEQNLNHDAMYWYRQDPGQGLRLIYYSQIVNDFQKGDIAEGYSVSREKKESFPLTVTSAQKNPTAFYLCASSILGGNQPQHFGDGTRLSIL.

V is TRBV5-4 and J is TRBJ1-2, with D possibly matching TRBD1 (6 bases). V was pared by 0 bases and J by 7 bases, with 13 bases between. The CDR3 runs to 14 residues. Germline values: CDR1 SGHNT, CDR2 YYREEE (reference sequence). CDR3 coding DNA: TGTGCCAGCAGCTTGGGGCAGGGGATTGTTGGCTACACCTTC. It codes for CASSLGQGIVGYTF.

This chain links TRBV3-1 (or the pseudogene TRBV3-2) with TRBJ1-6; 9 bases are a match to TRBD1. After removal of 6 bases from V and 6 bases from J, the junction contained 24 bases not matched to a gene. This CDR3 region has 21 residues. Germline V lookup: CDR1 LGHDT, CDR2 YNNKEL (reference sequence). CDR3 in DNA: TGTGCCAGCAGTCTTCAGGAGGCCTATTGTTCCCCGGGACAGGGTAATTCACCCCTCCACTTT. It encodes CASSLQEAYCSPGQGNSPLHF.

There are a few counts of this clone. This chain uses TRBV5-1 with TRBJ2-2, with 9 bases matching TRBD1. The CDR3 runs 15 residues. CDR1 is SGHRS and CDR2 is YFSETQ in the germline V gene. V trimming: 5 bases; J trimming: 3 bases; junction bases outside the gene matches: 5. Written as DNA, the CDR3 is TGCGCCAGCAGTTTCGGGGACAGGGACACCGGGGAGCTGTTTTTT. Translation gives CASSFGDRDTGELFF.

The gene calls are TRBV5-4 and TRBJ1-3, with 8 bases matching TRBD1. The CDR3 loop spans 14 amino acids. V gave up 0 bases and J gave up 8 bases; unmatched junction bases: 4. Germline CDR1 reads SGHNT; CDR2 reads YYREEE (reference sequence). CDR3 sequence (DNA): TGTGCCAGCAGCTTGGAACCGACAGGGGACACCATATATTTT. Amino acids: CASSLEPTGDTIYF.

The V gene is TRBV4-1, the J gene TRBJ1-4; no reliable D call. The germline V gene has CDR1 MGHRA and CDR2 YSYEKL. The CDR3 covers 17 residues. V lost 1 base and J lost 0, with 12 bases in between. The CDR3 is CASSQVGFVATNEKLFF. CDR3 DNA sequence: TGCGCCAGCAGCCAAGTTGGCTTCGTGGCAACTAATGAAAAACTGTTTTTT.

This clone appeared once. This sequence joins TRBV10-3 and TRBJ1-6; 9 positions match TRBD1. V lost 0 bases, J lost 4 bases, and 10 bases stayed unmatched. Looked up from germline, CDR1 is ENHRY and CDR2 is SYGVKD. The CDR3 is made up of 19 amino acids. The chain's CDR3 is CAISESFLRDREYNSPLHF. The CDR3 DNA reads as TGTGCCATCAGTGAGTCCTTTCTCCGGGACAGGGAATATAATTCACCCCTCCACTTT.

The gene calls are TRBV28 and TRBJ2-5; maybe TRBD2 (6 bases). CDR3 length: 14 amino acids. The germline V and J ends were trimmed by 3 bases and 4 bases, with 12 bases remaining between them. From germline, CDR1 is MDHEN and CDR2 SYDVKM. The CDR3 region is CASSLAGPSETQYF. CDR3 DNA: TGTGCCAGCAGTTTGGCGGGACCGTCAGAGACCCAGTACTTC.

The chain joins TRBV5-1 to TRBJ2-7; 8 nucleotides match TRBD1. The CDR3 consists of 15 residues. Germline CDR1 is SGHRS and CDR2 is YFSETQ. The J segment lost 5 bases and the V segment lost 0 bases, leaving 7 bases of the junction unmatched. CDR3 sequence: CASSLVRTGWDEQYF. In DNA, the CDR3 is TGCGCCAGCAGCTTGGTAAGGACAGGGTGGGACGAGCAGTACTTC.